What follows are 9 T cell receptor beta chains derived from one specimen sequenced in a study of T-cell reconstitution after alpha-beta-depleted transplantation in children. Unique molecular identifiers were used in preparing the TCRbeta library. TCRdb used MiXCR to reprocess the PCR reads, holding one entry per CDR3 protein. The table includes about 440,000 distinct CDR3 sequences, 43% detected once. The sample in question was PBMCs, obtained before TCRalphabeta/CD19-depleted stem cell transplant. Receptors originate from a girl aged 2-10 years with aplastic anemia, due to receive a stem cell transplant.

The chain joins TRBV5-6 to TRBJ2-5; 7 nucleotides match TRBD1. The V gene's germline CDR1 is SGHDT and CDR2 YYEEEE. The V and J ends lost 0 bases and 0 bases, in that order; junction bases with no gene match: 2. The CDR3 length is 15 residues. The CDR3 spells CASSLVTGDQETQYF. In nucleotides, the CDR3 is TGTGCCAGCAGCTTGGTTACAGGGGACCAAGAGACCCAGTACTTC.

This chain uses TRBV7-2 with TRBJ2-7; tentatively, D is TRBD2 (6 bases). V was clipped by 2 bases and J by 0 bases, with 17 bases between them. This CDR3 is 17 amino acids long. In germline, CDR1 is SGHTA, CDR2 FQGNSA. CDR3 coding DNA: TGTGCCAGCAGCTTACGCCGCGGGATCCGAAGCTCCTACGAGCAGTACTTC. This sequence encodes CASSLRRGIRSSYEQYF.

This clonotype has a single count. The chain carries TRBV6-5 and TRBJ2-1; TRBD2 matches 7 bases. This CDR3 has 14 amino acids. Germline V gene lookup returns CDR1 MNHEY and CDR2 SVGAGI. Trimming took 2 bases from V and 6 from J; bases not matched to a gene: 4. This chain's CDR3 is CASSYGGGGNEQFF. DNA for the CDR3: TGTGCCAGCAGTTACGGCGGGGGAGGCAATGAGCAGTTCTTC.

This clonotype was recorded only once. The V gene is TRBV5-1, the J gene TRBJ1-1; a possible D gene is TRBD1 (5 bases). Trimming removed 2 bases at V and 9 bases at J, with 8 bases between. Germline CDR1 reads SGHRS; CDR2 reads YFSETQ. The length of the CDR3 is 11 residues. CDR3 region: CASSFGGKAFF. The DNA of the CDR3 is TGCGCCAGCAGCTTCGGGGGGAAAGCTTTCTTT. Based on the CDR3 plus reference TRBV5-1 and TRBJ1-1, the full variable domain is KAGVTQTPRYLIKTRGQQVTLSCSPISGHRSVSWYQQTPGQGLQFLFEYFSETQRNKGNFPGRFSGRQFSNSRSEMNVSTLELGDSALYLCASSFGGKAFFGQGTRLTVV.

This clonotype was seen once. This rearrangement joins TRBV7-6 to TRBJ2-1, with D perhaps TRBD1 (5 bases). The CDR3 is made up of 17 amino acids. From germline, CDR1 is SGHVS and CDR2 FNYEAQ. Deletions cut 3 bases from V and 2 bases from J, with 17 bases between. The CDR3 loop reads CASSFRGRTATYNEQFF. In nucleotides, the CDR3 is TGTGCCAGCAGCTTTAGGGGCCGGACCGCAACCTACAATGAGCAGTTCTTC.

This chain links TRBV20-1 with TRBJ2-4; D gene ambiguous. The CDR3 runs 14 residues. Germline lookup yields CDR1 DFQATT and CDR2 SNEGSKA (reference sequence). Trimming took off 4 bases at V and 1 base at J, with 11 bases between the two ends. This CDR3 is CSATTVRAKNIQYF. The CDR3 bases are TGCAGTGCTACGACGGTACGGGCCAAAAACATTCAGTACTTC.

The chain links TRBV7-3 to TRBJ1-1, with D uncertain. This CDR3 region has 16 residues. Germline CDR1 SGHTA, CDR2 FQGTGA. The V and J ends lost 4 bases and 3 bases respectively, with 18 bases between them. CDR3 nucleotides: TGTGCCAGCAGCTCCAGAGGTGTACAGTCCGACACTGAAGCTTTCTTT. Amino acids: CASSSRGVQSDTEAFF.

On this clonotype: A much more abundant neighbour one base away suggests this may be a read error. The CDR3 DNA follows: TGTGCCACCAGCAGAGATTTGGTGAACACCGGGGAGCTGTTTTTT. Translated, it gives CATSRDLVNTGELFF. The chain combines TRBV15 with TRBJ2-2, with D unclear. CDR3 length: 15 amino acids. Germline CDR1 LNHNV, CDR2 YYDKDF (reference sequence). The ends were cut back, 0 bases at V and 1 base at J, with 6 bases in the middle.

This clonotype was seen once. The chain couples TRBV11-2 to TRBJ1-2, with D unclear. V was clipped by 5 bases and J by 4 bases, with 11 bases between them. This CDR3 comprises 13 residues. Germline CDR1 and CDR2: SGHAT and FQNNGV. The CDR3 DNA sequence: TGTGCCAGCAGCACAGCGGACGGCTATGGCTACACCTTC. Its translation is CASSTADGYGYTF.